This T cell receptor beta chain was identified during a study of T cells in localized non-small cell lung cancer. CDR3 length: 12 amino acids. Germline V gives CDR1 MNHNY, CDR2 SVGAGI (reference sequence). V was shortened by 5 bases and J by 3 bases, with 7 bases between the two germline ends. About this clone itself: The antigen remains unidentified.

This table comes from immunoSEQ multiplex PCR, and its TCRdb copy is limited to in-frame clones, with some not included. Of about 52,000 clones in the sample, around nine tenths were seen once. General study points: Sequencing involved a lone tumor region, leaving heterogeneity possible. Among the top 100 tumor clones, a median about 59 appeared in adjacent lung. Uninvolved neighboring lung showed the greatest T cell clonality, exceeding tumor. Greater T cell density in blood accompanied longer overall survival.

The sequences come from PBMCs, collected before any cancer treatment. This receptor was obtained from a female donor with stage II lung adenocarcinoma. This rearrangement joins TRBV6-6 to TRBJ1-1; D is uncertain. The CDR3 loop is CASSIRDTEAFF. DNA for the CDR3: TGTGCCAGCAGTATCCGGGACACTGAAGCTTTCTTT.